This T cell receptor (beta chain) was observed in a study of shared clonotypes between healthy human individuals. Study-level points and caveats: Sharing across four donors was highest in naive CD4 (around 5%) and lowest in memory CD8 (0.4%). Some clonotypes were shared by all four sorted-subset donors, while others were not shared. The non-shared ones had lower generation probabilities than the shared ones. Though the depth was large, rarefaction showed that sorted-subset sequencing was incomplete.

A note on this clone: Antigen: not known.

Profiled with immunoSEQ multiplex PCR; TCRdb holds only in-frame clones, not every one. The sample has more than 500,000 clones, around 96% seen once; the top ten hold 0.064%. Sequencing was performed on naive CD4+ T cells sorted from blood. Subset reported: CD45RA+ positively selected. The sequence derives from a woman under 40 in good health.

This CDR3 reads CASSASGRAETQYF. CDR3 DNA: TGTGCCAGCAGCGCTAGCGGGAGGGCTGAGACCCAGTACTTC. The genes are TRBV6-1 and TRBJ2-5; TRBD2 matches at 12 bases. The germline CDR1 and CDR2 sequences are MNHNS and SASEGT. The CDR3 has 14 amino acids. V gave up 6 bases and J gave up 5 bases; unmatched junction bases: 4.